These 22 T cell receptor beta chains originate from one sample sequenced in a study of TIL therapy for anti-PD-1-resistant metastatic lung cancer. Time point here: pre-treatment sample, taken before nivolumab and TIL therapy. Pleural nodules or supraclavicular lymph nodes made up most of the excised metastases sampled. Sequencing used immunoSEQ v3. Data came from immunoSEQ multiplex PCR; TCRdb stores just in-frame clones and leaves some out. This table holds 95,000 or so clones, about 71% found once. Sequences were derived from tumor tissue, sampled at baseline. The source is a person aged 25 to 79 with non-small cell lung cancer.

The chain has TRBV18 and TRBJ2-7; D is possibly TRBD1 (6 bases). Trimming took 4 bases from V and 2 from J, leaving 15 bases between them. This CDR3 is 15 amino acids long. Germline lookup yields CDR1 KGHSH and CDR2 LQKENI. The CDR3 reads CASSQQGRTPYEQYF. CDR3 coding DNA: TGTGCCAGCTCACAACAGGGAAGGACGCCCTACGAGCAGTACTTC. Using reference TRBV18 and TRBJ2-7 for the parts outside the CDR3, the full variable domain is NAGVMQNPRHLVRRRGQEARLRCSPMKGHSHVYWYRQLPEEGLKFMVYLQKENIIDESGMPKERFSAEFPKEGPSILRIQQVVRGDSAAYFCASSQQGRTPYEQYFGPGTRLTVT.

The genes are TRBV11-3 and TRBJ2-2, with a weak D call TRBD1 (6 bases). Trimming shortened V by 5 bases and J by 3 bases, and 19 bases separated the two germline ends. The CDR3 has 17 amino acids. Germline V gene sequence: CDR1 SGHNT, CDR2 YENEEA. The CDR3 nucleotides are TGTGCCAGCAGCCCCGGGTCAGGGGTGTTCCACACCGGGGAGCTGTTTTTT. Amino acids: CASSPGSGVFHTGELFF.

The chain is built from TRBV18 and TRBJ2-3, with a weak D call TRBD2 (6 bases). CDR3 length: 15 residues. Trimming left V 1 base short and J 6 bases short, with 14 bases between. The germline V gene has CDR1 KGHSH and CDR2 LQKENI. The CDR3 region has the DNA TGTGCCAGCTCACCACTTAGCGGAGGACCCGATACGCAGTATTTT. It yields the protein CASSPLSGGPDTQYF.

The chain has TRBV6-1 and TRBJ1-1, with D tentatively TRBD1 (6 bases). Germline lookup yields CDR1 MNHNS and CDR2 SASEGT. The ends were cut back, 4 bases at V and 0 bases at J, with 15 bases in the middle. CDR3 length: 16 amino acids. Written as DNA, the CDR3 is TGTGCCAGCAGTGGCTTGGCAGGGGTCATGAACACTGAAGCTTTCTTT. Protein: CASSGLAGVMNTEAFF.

The rearrangement links TRBV5-1 to TRBJ1-2, with 7 bases identical to TRBD1. V trimming: 4 bases; J trimming: 7 bases; junction bases outside the gene matches: 4. The germline V gene has CDR1 SGHRS and CDR2 YFSETQ. The CDR3 contains 12 residues. CDR3 in amino acids: CASSPDRAGYTF. DNA of the CDR3: TGCGCCAGCAGCCCCGACAGGGCTGGCTACACCTTC.

For the CDR3, the DNA is TGTGCCAGCAGCTTACGGGGGGCAGGGCAGCCCCAGCATTTT. This sequence encodes CASSLRGAGQPQHF. The V gene is TRBV7-2, the J gene TRBJ1-5; D possibly corresponds to TRBD1 (6 bases). Germline CDR1 reads SGHTA; CDR2 reads FQGNSA. Trimming took 2 bases from V and 7 from J, leaving 12 bases between them. The CDR3 consists of 14 residues.

This chain links TRBV6-4 with TRBJ2-1; 9 bases match TRBD1. Looked up from germline, CDR1 is MRHNA and CDR2 is SNTAGT. J lost 10 bases, V lost 4 bases, and 5 bases had no gene match. The CDR3 spans 13 residues. CDR3: CASSVHRGLEQFF. The CDR3 region has the DNA TGTGCCAGCAGTGTCCACAGGGGGCTGGAGCAGTTCTTC.

The V gene is TRBV7-8, the J gene TRBJ1-1, with D unclear. In germline, CDR1 is SGHVS, CDR2 FQNEAQ. The CDR3 spans 14 residues. Trimming stripped 3 bases from V and 4 bases from J, with 12 bases between. The CDR3 nucleotides are TGTGCCAGCAGCTTTGTACGGGTGGGCACTGAAGCTTTCTTT. Encoded protein: CASSFVRVGTEAFF.

The chain is built from TRBV28 and TRBJ1-2; possible D gene TRBD1, 5 bases. V was pared by 7 bases and J by 2 bases, with 17 bases between. The CDR3 extends over 15 amino acids. Germline values: CDR1 MDHEN, CDR2 SYDVKM. The CDR3 sequence: CASNLPGGGNYGYTF. DNA of the CDR3: TGTGCCAGCAACCTACCGGGGGGAGGCAACTATGGCTACACCTTC.

The J gene is TRBJ2-5, the V gene TRBV14, with a weak D call TRBD2 (5 bases). V gave up 0 bases and J gave up 4 bases, with 12 bases separating them. This CDR3 contains 15 residues. Germline V gives CDR1 SGHDN, CDR2 FVKESK. CDR3 loop: CASSQDHGLGETQYF. CDR3 sequence (DNA): TGTGCCAGCAGCCAAGATCATGGACTCGGAGAGACCCAGTACTTC.

The table lists this clone with a few counts. The CDR3 here is CASKRGDQETQYF. The CDR3 DNA is TGCGCCAGCAAACGGGGGGACCAAGAGACCCAGTACTTC. The chain links TRBV5-1 to TRBJ2-5; 7 positions match TRBD2. Per germline, CDR1 SGHRS and CDR2 YFSETQ. The trim removed 6 bases at V and 0 bases at J, leaving 2 bases unmatched. The CDR3 runs to 13 residues.

This chain joins TRBV18 and TRBJ2-7, with 14 bases aligning to TRBD2. The V gene end was trimmed by 2 bases and the J gene end by 3 bases; junction bases not matched to a gene: 6. This CDR3 is 17 amino acids long. Germline-derived CDR1 and CDR2 are KGHSH and LQKENI. The CDR3 bases are TGTGCCAGCTCACCAGTAGGGACTAGCGGGAGTAGCTACGAGCAGTACTTC. Translated: CASSPVGTSGSSYEQYF.

This clone was seen only a few times. The chain employs TRBV7-2 and TRBJ2-5; D gene unclear. The CDR3 loop spans 11 amino acids. Trimming removed 3 bases at V and 4 bases at J, with 3 bases between. Germline CDR1 is SGHTA and CDR2 is FQGNSA. CDR3 region: CASSFLETQYF. The CDR3 nucleotides read TGTGCCAGCAGCTTCTTAGAGACCCAGTACTTC.

The chain is built from TRBV28 and TRBJ2-1; D remains unclear. The CDR3 length is 15 residues. Between the trimmed V and J ends, which lost 3 bases and 0 bases, there was a span of 9 bases. Germline V CDR1 and CDR2: MDHEN, SYDVKM. CDR3 in amino acids: CASSFFRSSYNEQFF. As DNA, the CDR3 is TGTGCCAGCAGTTTTTTCAGGAGCTCCTACAATGAGCAGTTCTTC.

This clone was found a few times. The V and J genes are TRBV28 and TRBJ2-2; D uncertain. The CDR3 loop spans 11 amino acids. CDR1 MDHEN and CDR2 SYDVKM come from the germline V gene. Trimming removed 7 bases from V and 5 bases from J, with 5 bases in between. The CDR3 bases are TGTGCCAGCATGTGGACCGGGGAGCTGTTTTTT. Encoded protein: CASMWTGELFF.

V and J are TRBV10-3 and TRBJ2-7, with 7 bases lining up with TRBD2. In germline, CDR1 is ENHRY, CDR2 SYGVKD. V lost 2 bases to trimming and J lost 1 base; unmatched junction nucleotides: 5. The CDR3 sequence is 15 residues long. The CDR3 DNA sequence: TGTGCCATCAGTGAGCCGGCGGGGGATTCCTACGAGCAGTACTTC. Its protein product is CAISEPAGDSYEQYF.

The V and J genes are TRBV7-2 and TRBJ2-1, with TRBD2 as a possible D gene (6 bases). Germline V gives CDR1 SGHTA, CDR2 FQGNSA. The CDR3 loop spans 12 amino acids. The V and J ends lost 11 bases and 7 bases respectively, with 15 bases between them. The CDR3 coding sequence is TGTGCCGGTAGTGCGGGAACGAATGAGCAGTTCTTC. Translating it yields CAGSAGTNEQFF.

This clone was recorded once. The chain has TRBV7-3 and TRBJ2-4; TRBD1 aligns across 8 bases. This CDR3 has 13 residues. Germline CDR1 is SGHTA and CDR2 is FQGTGA. The V and J ends lost 3 bases and 9 bases, in that order; junction bases with no gene match: 4. CDR3 region: CASSLTGVGIQYF. The CDR3 DNA is TGTGCCAGCAGCTTGACAGGGGTGGGCATTCAGTACTTC.

The chain joins TRBV9 to TRBJ2-5; 10 nucleotides align to TRBD1. The V and J ends lost 0 bases and 7 bases, in that order; junction bases with no gene match: 6. This CDR3 is built from 15 residues. Germline V CDR1 and CDR2: SGDLS, YYNGEE. CDR3 coding DNA: TGTGCCAGCAGCGTAGCGGGACAGGGGTTGGGGACCCAGTACTTC. Protein product: CASSVAGQGLGTQYF.

The chain employs TRBV18 and TRBJ1-5, with 9 nucleotides matching TRBD1. From germline, CDR1 is KGHSH and CDR2 LQKENI. V shed 2 bases and J 3 bases; nucleotides not matched to a gene: 2. The CDR3 is 15 amino acids. CDR3 in DNA: TGTGCCAGCTCACCAGGACAGGGGCCCAATCAGCCCCAGCATTTT. Its protein product is CASSPGQGPNQPQHF.

This rearrangement joins TRBV3-1 (or the pseudogene TRBV3-2) to TRBJ2-3; D uncertain. In germline, CDR1 is LGHDT, CDR2 YNNKEL (reference sequence). Trimming removed 0 bases from V and 8 bases from J, with 12 bases in between. The CDR3 loop spans 14 amino acids. The CDR3 DNA is TGTGCCAGCAGCCAAGATCTGAACCCTACTACGCAGTATTTT. This codes for CASSQDLNPTTQYF.

This rearrangement joins TRBV7-6 to TRBJ2-1; 7 bases align to TRBD2. The V and J ends lost 0 bases and 3 bases, in that order; junction bases with no gene match: 2. Germline CDR1 is SGHVS and CDR2 is FNYEAQ. CDR3 length: 15 amino acids. In nucleotides, the CDR3 is TGTGCCAGCAGCTTAGCCCAGCGGGGCTACAATGAGCAGTTCTTC. It translates to CASSLAQRGYNEQFF.